The present T cell receptor (beta chain) was sequenced within a study of blood T cells in healthy people across ages. Ten milliliters of peripheral blood were drawn from each donor into EDTA-treated tubes. The second PCR ran about 6 to 12 cycles with a sample-barcoded 5' primer and J-beta primers. A template-switch adaptor that had 12 random nucleotides put a tag on each cDNA molecule. All samples yielded 3 million or more CDR3-containing paired-end reads. Via MiXCR, TCRdb re-called the 5' RACE reads, giving one row per CDR3 protein. The sample holds over 550,000 distinct CDR3 sequences; about 30% are singletons and the top ten take around a sixth. This clonotype was observed at least ten times. Trimming left V 1 base short and J 4 bases short, with 13 bases between. The V gene's germline CDR1 is DFQATT and CDR2 SNEGSKA (reference sequence). The CDR3 runs 14 residues.

The chain carries TRBV20-1 and TRBJ1-2; D is ambiguous. Sequencing used blood. This receptor was taken from a woman aged 80 or older in good health. The DNA of the CDR3 is TGCAGTGCTAGAGTCGGAGGGCAAACCTATGGCTACACCTTC. Protein product: CSARVGGQTYGYTF.